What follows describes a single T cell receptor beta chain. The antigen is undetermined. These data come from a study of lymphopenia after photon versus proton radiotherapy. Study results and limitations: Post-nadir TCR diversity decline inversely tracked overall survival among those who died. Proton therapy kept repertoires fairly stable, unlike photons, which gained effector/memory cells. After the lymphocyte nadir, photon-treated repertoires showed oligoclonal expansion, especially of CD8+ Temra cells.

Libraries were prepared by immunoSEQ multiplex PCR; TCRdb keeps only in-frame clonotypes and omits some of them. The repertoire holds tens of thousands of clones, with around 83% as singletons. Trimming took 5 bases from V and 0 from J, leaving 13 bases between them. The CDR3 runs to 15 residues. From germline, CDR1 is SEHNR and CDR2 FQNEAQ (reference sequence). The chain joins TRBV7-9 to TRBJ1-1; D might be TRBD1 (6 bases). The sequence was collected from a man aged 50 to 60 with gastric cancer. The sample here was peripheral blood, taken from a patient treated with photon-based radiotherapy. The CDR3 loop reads CASSPRGAMNTEAFF. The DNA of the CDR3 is TGTGCCAGCAGCCCGCGGGGGGCGATGAACACTGAAGCTTTCTTT.